The entry below gives a single T cell receptor (beta chain) sequence along with its context. Antigen: not known. The post-treatment osteosarcoma tumors were primary, local recurrence or metastasis specimens from poor-prognosis patients. There are 15 residues in the CDR3. The germline CDR1 and CDR2 sequences are MGHRA and YSYEKL. V was clipped by 2 bases and J by 7 bases, with 15 bases between them. The sample is drawn from a study of the immune and genomic landscape of osteosarcoma. For the study at large: Pediatric and adult high-grade osteosarcoma patients, median diagnosis age around 28. Findings of the study overall: Immune-hot C3 tumors showed higher but still low clonality than cold C1.

The method was immunoSEQ multiplex PCR; TCRdb's version includes in-frame clones alone and lacks a portion of them. The data contain about 1,300 clones, 73% of them singletons. The specimen was metastatic tumor tissue from the lung. J is TRBJ1-5 and V is TRBV4-1; D gene ambiguous. This TCR was sampled from a woman aged 25 to 39 with osteosarcoma. The CDR3 DNA follows: TGCGCCAGCAGCCAATCCACATCATCCCCACAGCCCCAGCATTTT. It codes for CASSQSTSSPQPQHF.